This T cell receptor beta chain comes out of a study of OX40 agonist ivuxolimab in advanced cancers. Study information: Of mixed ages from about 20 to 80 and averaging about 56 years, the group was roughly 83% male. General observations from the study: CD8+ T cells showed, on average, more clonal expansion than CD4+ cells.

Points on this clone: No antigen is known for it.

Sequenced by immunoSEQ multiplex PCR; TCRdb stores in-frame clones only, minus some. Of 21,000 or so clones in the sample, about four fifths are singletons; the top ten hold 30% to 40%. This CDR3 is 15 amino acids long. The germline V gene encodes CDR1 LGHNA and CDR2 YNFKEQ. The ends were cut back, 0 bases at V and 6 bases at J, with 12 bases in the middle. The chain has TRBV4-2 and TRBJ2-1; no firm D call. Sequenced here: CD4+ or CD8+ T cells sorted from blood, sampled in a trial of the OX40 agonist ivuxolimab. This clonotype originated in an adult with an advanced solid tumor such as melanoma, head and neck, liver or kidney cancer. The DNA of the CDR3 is TGTGCCAGCAGCCAAGATAGTTCCCTGATCAATGAGCAGTTCTTC. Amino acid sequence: CASSQDSSLINEQFF.